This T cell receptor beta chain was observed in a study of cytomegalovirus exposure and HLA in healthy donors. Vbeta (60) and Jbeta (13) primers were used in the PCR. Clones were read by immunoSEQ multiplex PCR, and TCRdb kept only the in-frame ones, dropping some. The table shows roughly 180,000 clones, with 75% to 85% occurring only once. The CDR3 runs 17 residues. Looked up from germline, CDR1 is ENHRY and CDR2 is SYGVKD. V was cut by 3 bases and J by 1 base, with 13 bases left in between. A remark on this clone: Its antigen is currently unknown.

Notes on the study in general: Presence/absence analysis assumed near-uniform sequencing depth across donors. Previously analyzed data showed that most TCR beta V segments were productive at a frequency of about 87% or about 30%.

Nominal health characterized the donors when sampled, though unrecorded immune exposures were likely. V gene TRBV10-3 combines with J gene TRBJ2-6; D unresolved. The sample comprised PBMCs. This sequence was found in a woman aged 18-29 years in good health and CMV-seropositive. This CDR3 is CAISDTLAPSGANVLTF. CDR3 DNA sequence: TGTGCCATCAGTGATACGCTGGCTCCATCTGGGGCCAACGTCCTGACTTTC.